Included here is one T cell receptor (beta chain) sequence, with context. Germline CDR1 LNHDA, CDR2 SQIVND (reference sequence). CDR3 size: 12 residues. The germline V and J ends were trimmed by 7 bases and 7 bases, with 13 bases remaining between them. This entry is derived from a study of control samples from healthy donors and cancer patients. Sequencing used immunoSEQ multiplex PCR; TCRdb keeps in-frame clones, though not all of them. Among around 55,000 clones listed, about 96% were seen once. The clonotype was recovered from a woman between 18 and 30 years old in good health. The sequenced material came from blood. The V gene is TRBV19, the J gene TRBJ1-1, with D hard to call. The CDR3 DNA reads as TGTGCCAGTAACTCCCGGTCTCTTGAAGCTTTCTTT. Its translation: CASNSRSLEAFF.